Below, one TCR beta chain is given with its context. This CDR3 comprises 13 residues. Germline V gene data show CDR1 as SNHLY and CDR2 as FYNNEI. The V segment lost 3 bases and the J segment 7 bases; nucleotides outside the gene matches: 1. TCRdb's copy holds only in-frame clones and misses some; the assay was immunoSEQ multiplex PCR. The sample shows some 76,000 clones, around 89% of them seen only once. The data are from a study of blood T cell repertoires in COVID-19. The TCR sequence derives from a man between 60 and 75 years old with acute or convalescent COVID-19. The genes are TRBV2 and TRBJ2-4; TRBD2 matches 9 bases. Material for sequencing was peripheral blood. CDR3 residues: CASSDSGGNIQYF. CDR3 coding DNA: TGTGCCAGCAGTGACAGCGGGGGGAACATTCAGTACTTC. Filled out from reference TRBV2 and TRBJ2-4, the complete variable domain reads EPEVTQTPSHQVTQMGQEVILRCVPISNHLYFYWYRQILGQKVEFLVSFYNNEISEKSEIFDDQFSVERPDGSNFTLKIRSTKLEDSAMYFCASSDSGGNIQYFGAGTRLSVL.